The 18 T cell receptor beta chains presented below share a single source sample, sequenced in a study of blood T cell repertoires in COVID-19. The method was immunoSEQ multiplex PCR; TCRdb's version includes in-frame clones alone and lacks a portion of them. The sample lists 300,000 to 500,000 clones; approximately 88% were seen once. Sequencing was done on a sample of PBMCs or T cells enriched from blood (not recorded which). These receptors originate from a woman aged 30 to 39 with acute COVID-19.

This clone was detected once. The chain uses TRBV13 and TRBJ1-2; possibly TRBD1 for D (5 bases). The germline CDR1 and CDR2 sequences are PRHDT and FYEKMQ (reference sequence). The V gene lost 0 bases and the J gene lost 3 bases, with 11 bases spanning the gap. The CDR3 covers 15 residues. The CDR3 spells CASSLGSGNDYGYTF. In nucleotides, the CDR3 is TGTGCCAGCAGCTTAGGCTCAGGGAACGACTATGGCTACACCTTC.

The chain uses TRBV7-2 and TRBJ2-1; TRBD2 matches at 10 bases. V dropped 3 bases and J dropped 7; count of bases not matched to a gene: 6. The CDR3 length is 15 residues. The germline V gene encodes CDR1 SGHTA and CDR2 FQGNSA. CDR3 bases: TGTGCCAGCAGCTTCAAGCGGGGGGGCAGTAATGAGCAGTTCTTC. Protein product: CASSFKRGGSNEQFF.

The chain combines TRBV10-3 with TRBJ1-3; 9 bases are shared with TRBD1. CDR3 length: 17 residues. From germline, CDR1 is ENHRY and CDR2 SYGVKD. Unmatched junction bases numbered 11, after V lost 7 bases and J lost 1 base. In nucleotides, the CDR3 is TGTGCCATCACCCTCACAGCCGGGACAGGGTCTGGAAACACCATATATTTT. It encodes CAITLTAGTGSGNTIYF.

The CDR3 spells CASSFSGGALNTEAFF. The CDR3 DNA reads as TGTGCCAGCAGCTTCTCAGGGGGCGCCTTGAACACTGAAGCTTTCTTT. The V and J genes are TRBV7-2 and TRBJ1-1; 8 bases are shared with TRBD1. This CDR3 spans 16 amino acids. The V gene end was trimmed by 3 bases and the J gene end by 0 bases; junction bases not matched to a gene: 6. CDR1 and CDR2 (germline): SGHTA, FQGNSA.

The V gene is TRBV6-4, the J gene TRBJ2-3; TRBD2 aligns across 11 bases. V lost 4 bases and J lost 1; bases outside the gene matches: 1. The CDR3 runs to 15 residues. CDR1 is MRHNA and CDR2 is SNTAGT in the germline V gene. This CDR3 reads CASSVTSGGTDTQYF. The CDR3 DNA reads TGTGCCAGCAGTGTGACTAGCGGGGGCACAGATACGCAGTATTTT.

The chain joins TRBV5-1 to TRBJ1-4; tentatively, D is TRBD1 (6 bases). Germline CDR1 and CDR2: SGHRS and YFSETQ. V lost 9 bases, J lost 4 bases, and 19 bases lay in between. This CDR3 contains 15 residues. The CDR3 DNA follows: TGCGCCAACCTTGGAATAGGGGGTTATAATGAAAAACTGTTTTTT. Its protein product is CANLGIGGYNEKLFF.

The rearrangement joins TRBV5-5 to TRBJ1-2; no clear D. The length of the CDR3 is 17 residues. V gave up 5 bases and J gave up 4 bases, with 24 bases separating them. The germline V gene encodes CDR1 SGHKS and CDR2 YYEKEE (reference sequence). Written as DNA, the CDR3 is TGTGCCAGCAGGGGAGGTAGAGGGATGCCGTGGGGCTATGGCTACACCTTC. This codes for CASRGGRGMPWGYGYTF.

The chain is built from TRBV7-3 and TRBJ2-3; TRBD2 agrees at 8 bases. This CDR3 region has 17 residues. Germline V gene lookup returns CDR1 SGHTA and CDR2 FQGTGA. The junction had 10 bases not matched to a gene; V was cut back by 1 base and J by 4 bases. The CDR3 protein is CASSLNPGGRFADTQYF. In nucleotides, the CDR3 is TGTGCCAGCAGCTTAAATCCGGGGGGGCGTTTCGCAGATACGCAGTATTTT.

Many counts were recorded for this clone. The chain uses TRBV7-4 and TRBJ1-6, with D possibly matching TRBD1 (6 bases). The CDR3 consists of 14 residues. V lost 2 bases and J lost 10, with 12 bases in between. Germline V lookup: CDR1 SGHVT, CDR2 SQSDAQ. The CDR3 sequence is CASSLKQGESPLHF. CDR3 nucleotides: TGTGCCAGCAGCTTAAAACAGGGTGAATCACCCCTCCACTTT.

J is TRBJ2-1 and V is TRBV18, with D uncertain. Trimming shortened V by 0 bases and J by 2 bases, and 8 bases separated the two germline ends. The germline CDR1 and CDR2 sequences are KGHSH and LQKENI. This CDR3 is built from 15 residues. In DNA, the CDR3 is TGTGCCAGCTCACCACCCGCGCTTCCCTACAATGAGCAGTTCTTC. Amino acid sequence: CASSPPALPYNEQFF.

This clone was seen a handful of times. The chain couples TRBV9 to TRBJ1-2; the D gene is possibly TRBD1 (5 bases). The CDR3 extends over 16 amino acids. V gave up 3 bases and J gave up 1 base, with 16 bases separating them. The germline gives CDR1 SGDLS, CDR2 YYNGEE. In nucleotides, the CDR3 is TGTGCCAGCAGCGGCCGGACGCGGGGGGTTAACTATGGCTACACCTTC. It translates to CASSGRTRGVNYGYTF.

This rearrangement joins TRBV1 to TRBJ2-2; the table assigns TRBD1, which was not confirmed against the DNA. TRBV1 is tagged as a pseudogene. The CDR3 spans 16 residues. CDR3 sequence: CTSRSTSGTQTGELFF. CDR3 nucleotide sequence: TGCACCAGCAGGTCAACCTCCGGGACACAAACCGGGGAGCTGTTTTTT.

This clone is a singleton in its sample. J is TRBJ2-3 and V is TRBV5-1; 9 bases line up with TRBD2. The junction had 4 bases not matched to a gene; V was cut back by 1 base and J by 4 bases. This CDR3 is built from 15 residues. Per the germline V gene, CDR1 is SGHRS and CDR2 is YFSETQ. CDR3 nucleotides: TGCGCCAGCAGCTTGTGGGGCGGGGGGGCAGATACGCAGTATTTT. Residues: CASSLWGGGADTQYF.

The rearrangement uses TRBV2 and TRBJ1-5; 11 bases are a match to TRBD1. Trimming cost V 3 bases and J 6 bases; bases outside gene matches: 4. Germline values: CDR1 SNHLY, CDR2 FYNNEI. CDR3 length equals 15 residues. The DNA for the CDR3 is TGTGCCAGCAGTGACTGGGACAGGGGGGTTCAGCCCCAGCATTTT. Residues: CASSDWDRGVQPQHF.

This sequence joins TRBV6-4 and TRBJ2-2, with 8 bases matching TRBD1. The trim removed 5 bases at V and 3 bases at J, leaving 5 bases unmatched. The V gene's germline CDR1 is MRHNA and CDR2 SNTAGT. CDR3 length: 15 residues. The CDR3 DNA sequence: TGTGCCAGCAGTCCGACAGGGGCCGACACCGGGGAGCTGTTTTTT. Protein sequence: CASSPTGADTGELFF.

The chain recombines TRBV2 with TRBJ2-1; D is perhaps TRBD2 (7 bases). The germline V gene has CDR1 SNHLY and CDR2 FYNNEI. The CDR3 sequence is 14 residues long. Trimming took off 3 bases at V and 13 bases at J, with 19 bases between the two ends. In DNA form, the CDR3 reads TGTGCCAGCAGTGATCCCCTAGTGTGGGGGGGCCAGTTCTTC. It yields the protein CASSDPLVWGGQFF.

The chain combines TRBV7-3 with TRBJ2-7; TRBD1 aligns across 9 bases. The CDR3 covers 14 residues. The germline V gene has CDR1 SGHTA and CDR2 FQGTGA. The ends lost 5 bases at V and 7 bases at J; junction bases unmatched: 9. As DNA, the CDR3 is TGTGCCAGCAGCCCGGGGACAGGGCGGTGGGAGCAGTACTTC. It is translated as CASSPGTGRWEQYF.

This sequence joins TRBV30 and TRBJ2-3; 12 nucleotides align to TRBD2. This CDR3 has 18 amino acids. The V gene end was trimmed by 0 bases and the J gene end by 3 bases; junction bases not matched to a gene: 10. Germline CDR1 reads GTSNPN; CDR2 reads SVGIG (reference sequence). CDR3 DNA: TGTGCCTGGAGTGTTGAACTAGCGGGGGGCGAATCAACAGATACGCAGTATTTT. Encoded protein: CAWSVELAGGESTDTQYF. The entire variable domain, with the rest obtained from reference TRBV30 and TRBJ2-3, is as follows: SQTIHQWPATLVQPVGSPLSLECTVEGTSNPNLYWYRQAAGRGLQLLFYSVGIGQISSEVPQNLSASRPQDRQFILSSKKLLLSDSGFYLCAWSVELAGGESTDTQYFGPGTRLTVL.